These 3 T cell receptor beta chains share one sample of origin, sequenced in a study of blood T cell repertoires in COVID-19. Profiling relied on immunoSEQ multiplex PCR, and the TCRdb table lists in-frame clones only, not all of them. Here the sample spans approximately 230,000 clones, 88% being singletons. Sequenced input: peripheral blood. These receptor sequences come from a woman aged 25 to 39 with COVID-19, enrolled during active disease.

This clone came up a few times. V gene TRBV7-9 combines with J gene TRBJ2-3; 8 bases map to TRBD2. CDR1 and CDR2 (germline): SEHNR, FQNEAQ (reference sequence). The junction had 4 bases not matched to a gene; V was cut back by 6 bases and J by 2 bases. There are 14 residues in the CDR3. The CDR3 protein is CASSLGGATDTQYF. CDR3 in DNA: TGTGCCAGCAGTCTCGGGGGGGCCACAGATACGCAGTATTTT.

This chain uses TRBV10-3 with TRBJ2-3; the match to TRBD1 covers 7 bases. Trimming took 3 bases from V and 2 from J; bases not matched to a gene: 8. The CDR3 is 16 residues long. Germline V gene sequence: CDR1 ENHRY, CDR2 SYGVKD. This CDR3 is CAISDPLTGNTDTQYF. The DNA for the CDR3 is TGTGCCATCAGTGACCCCTTGACAGGGAACACAGATACGCAGTATTTT.

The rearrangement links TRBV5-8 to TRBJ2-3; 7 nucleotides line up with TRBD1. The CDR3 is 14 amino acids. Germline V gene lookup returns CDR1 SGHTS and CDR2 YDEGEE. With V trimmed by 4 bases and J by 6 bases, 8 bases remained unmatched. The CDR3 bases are TGTGCCAGCAGCCGCACAGGGGACGCGGATACGCAGTATTTT. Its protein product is CASSRTGDADTQYF.